The rows below give T cell receptor beta chains drawn from one sample of a study of identical twins. TCRdb re-derived calls from the 5' RACE reads in MiXCR, one entry per CDR3 protein. The table shows some 600,000 distinct CDR3 sequences, with just over 7% occurring only once. This same sample was also part of a study on yellow fever vaccine responses in identical twins.

Sequencing was performed on PBMCs. The receptor source for this set is a woman aged 18-29 years in good health. Both conserved end residues are part of each CDR3. The order of the fields is D gene, V gene, J gene, clone size, CDR3 protein, CDR3 DNA. The D gene is left open where the match is weak. Clone sizes are given selectively: once, few, many, or a class where the clone is expanded.

>NA|TRBV5-5|TRBJ2-5|once
CASGLGTVWGGETQYF
TGTGCCAGCGGCCTTGGGACAGTGTGGGGGGGAGAGACCCAGTACTTC
>TRBD1|TRBV5-6|TRBJ2-7|NA
CASSLGTGAREQYF
TGTGCCAGCAGCTTGGGGACAGGGGCGCGCGAGCAGTACTTC
>TRBD1|TRBV12-3/TRBV12-4|TRBJ2-2|few
CASSPHGGQGWGELFF
TGTGCCAGCAGTCCACACGGCGGACAGGGCTGGGGGGAGCTGTTTTTT
>NA|TRBV7-9|TRBJ1-6|many
CASRRFGDVNSPLHF
TGTGCCAGCAGGCGTTTTGGGGACGTTAATTCACCCCTCCACTTT
>NA|TRBV20-1|TRBJ2-7|many
CSAPDSASIYEQYF
TGCAGTGCCCCGGACAGTGCCTCCATCTACGAGCAGTACTTC
>NA|TRBV7-9|TRBJ1-5|many
CASSLSRSGNQPQHF
TGTGCCAGCAGCTTATCGCGGTCAGGGAATCAGCCCCAGCATTTT
>NA|TRBV12-3/TRBV12-4|TRBJ1-2|NA
CASSLGQVGGYTF
TGTGCCAGCAGTTTAGGGCAGGTCGGAGGCTACACCTTC
>TRBD1|TRBV3-1|TRBJ2-1|few
CASSQLQGQKIYNEQFF
TGTGCCTCCAGCCAACTACAGGGACAGAAGATATACAATGAGCAGTTCTTC
>NA|TRBV9|TRBJ2-7|NA
CASSVGGELTYEQYF
TGTGCCAGCAGCGTAGGAGGTGAACTGACCTACGAGCAGTACTTC
>NA|TRBV15|TRBJ2-1|many
CATSSIGQQFF
TGTGCCACCAGCAGTATTGGGCAGCAGTTCTTC
>NA|TRBV7-9|TRBJ1-1|NA
CASSPPNMNTEAFF
TGTGCCAGCAGCCCACCAAACATGAACACTGAAGCTTTCTTT
>TRBD1|TRBV4-1|TRBJ1-5|many
CASSQDMRTGIQPQHF
TGCGCCAGCAGCCAAGATATGAGGACAGGGATCCAGCCCCAGCATTTT
>TRBD2|TRBV28|TRBJ2-5|few
CASSYTRTSGRGTQYF
TGTGCCAGCAGTTATACCCGGACTAGCGGGCGAGGGACCCAGTACTTC
>TRBD1|TRBV24-1|TRBJ2-5|few
CATSDNRGQETQYF
TGTGCCACCAGTGACAACAGGGGGCAAGAGACCCAGTACTTC
>NA|TRBV5-1|TRBJ2-1|NA
CASSLTAIYNEQFF
TGCGCCAGCAGCTTGACAGCCATATACAATGAGCAGTTCTTC
>NA|TRBV9|TRBJ2-3|NA
CASNRGSGTDTQYF
TGTGCCAGCAACCGGGGGTCGGGCACAGATACGCAGTATTTT
>NA|TRBV20-1|TRBJ2-5|NA
CSAPRAQETQYF
TGCAGTGCTCCCCGGGCCCAAGAGACCCAGTACTTC
>TRBD2|TRBV20-1|TRBJ2-1|few
CSARPPGREVTYNEQFF
TGCAGTGCTAGACCCCCGGGGCGGGAGGTCACCTACAATGAGCAGTTCTTC
>NA|TRBV5-1|TRBJ2-3|few
CASSSTATADTQYF
TGCGCCAGCAGCTCGACAGCGACCGCAGATACGCAGTATTTT
>TRBD2|TRBV5-1|TRBJ2-1|NA
CASSLGIGGGHNEQFF
TGCGCCAGCAGCTTGGGCATCGGCGGGGGTCACAATGAGCAGTTCTTC
>NA|TRBV24-1|TRBJ2-2|many
CATSGQIGELFF
TGTGCCACCAGTGGACAAATCGGGGAGCTGTTTTTT
>NA|TRBV28|TRBJ2-1|few
CASSQRDLGGNEQFF
TGTGCCAGCAGTCAGAGGGACCTTGGGGGCAATGAGCAGTTCTTC
>TRBD1|TRBV11-2|TRBJ1-5|NA
CASSLAGQGASNQPQHF
TGTGCCAGCAGCTTAGCAGGACAGGGGGCGAGCAATCAGCCCCAGCATTTT
>TRBD1|TRBV20-1|TRBJ2-3|few
CSARDGTGGLSDTQYF
TGCAGTGCTAGAGACGGGACAGGGGGCTTGTCAGATACGCAGTATTTT
>NA|TRBV14|TRBJ2-1|many
CASSPLFIGEQFF
TGTGCCAGCAGCCCACTCTTTATAGGTGAGCAGTTCTTC
>NA|TRBV5-1|TRBJ2-3|few
CASSLGSISGDTQYF
TGCGCCAGCAGCTTGGGGTCCATTTCGGGGGATACGCAGTATTTT
>NA|TRBV6-1|TRBJ2-6|few
CASLKTPRGSGANVLTF
TGTGCCAGCTTGAAAACCCCCAGGGGTTCTGGGGCCAACGTCCTGACTTTC
>NA|TRBV5-8|TRBJ1-6|NA
CASLEGGGYNSPLHF
TGTGCCTCTCTTGAGGGCGGGGGATATAATTCACCCCTCCACTTT
>NA|TRBV4-1|TRBJ2-5|NA
CASSQSAGTRETQYF
TGCGCCAGCAGCCAATCTGCGGGTACACGGGAGACCCAGTACTTC
>TRBD2|TRBV29-1|TRBJ2-5|NA
CSVEFISGRAMETQYF
TGCAGCGTTGAATTCATTAGCGGGAGGGCCATGGAGACCCAGTACTTC
>TRBD1|TRBV7-9|TRBJ2-2|NA
CASSPHGQAAGELFF
TGTGCCAGCAGCCCCCATGGACAGGCCGCCGGGGAGCTGTTTTTT
>NA|TRBV5-1|TRBJ2-5|many
CASSSGYTKQETQYF
TGCGCCAGCAGCTCCGGCTATACAAAACAAGAGACCCAGTACTTC
>NA|TRBV12-3/TRBV12-4|TRBJ2-1|few
CASSPYQERHNEQFF
TGTGCCAGCAGTCCCTACCAGGAGCGGCACAATGAGCAGTTCTTC
>TRBD2|TRBV12-3/TRBV12-4|TRBJ2-1|NA
CASSLAGPGTSSYNEQFF
TGTGCCAGCAGTTTAGCTGGACCGGGGACTAGCTCCTACAATGAGCAGTTCTTC